Following are 21 T cell receptor beta chains from one sample sequenced in a study of neurological immune-mediated disorders (dated by TCRdb to the late 2010s). The library was obtained by 5' RACE. Reads for this sample came from an Illumina HiSeq 2500. Starting from the raw public reads, TCRdb applied fastp trimming at Q25, assembled clones with MiXCR and retained in-frame beta chains. Entries are consolidated by CDR3 protein sequence, retaining the most common genes and DNA. Across this sample there are under 90,000 distinct CDR3 sequences, with 10% to 13% seen only once. Of the sample, under 2% is held by the ten largest clones. Specimen: PBMCs. These receptors were collected from a man aged 40-49 years in good health.

The sample holds many counts of this clonotype. The chain couples TRBV12-3 or TRBV12-4 to TRBJ2-2; 10 nucleotides match TRBD2. This CDR3 comprises 15 residues. The J segment lost 1 base and the V segment lost 4 bases, leaving 0 bases of the junction unmatched. CDR3 residues: CASSSSGRNTGELFF. CDR3 bases: TGTGCCAGCAGTTCTAGCGGGAGGAACACCGGGGAGCTGTTTTTT.

In its sample, this clonotype was seen many times. The chain recombines TRBV5-1 with TRBJ1-2; D uncertain. Germline values: CDR1 SGHRS, CDR2 YFSETQ. Trimming shortened V by 0 bases and J by 3 bases, and 6 bases separated the two germline ends. The CDR3 loop spans 13 amino acids. The CDR3, as DNA: TGCGCCAGCAGCTTGGGAAACGACTATGGCTACACCTTC. Translated, it gives CASSLGNDYGYTF.

This clonotype was detected ten times or more. The chain is built from TRBV29-1 and TRBJ2-3; TRBD2 matches 9 bases. Looked up from germline, CDR1 is SQVTM and CDR2 is ANQGSEA. The CDR3 is made up of 18 amino acids. J lost 6 bases, V lost 0 bases, and 16 bases had no gene match. CDR3 sequence (DNA): TGCAGCGTTGAAGATTACACGGCGGTAGCGGGAGAGAGTGATACGCAGTATTTT. Its translation is CSVEDYTAVAGESDTQYF.

This clonotype was seen many times. The gene calls are TRBV2 and TRBJ2-1, with D unresolved. CDR1 and CDR2 from the germline V gene are SNHLY and FYNNEI. Trimming cost V 8 bases and J 0 bases, with 11 bases left between them. The CDR3 spans 14 residues. The CDR3 here is CASQLESSYNEQFF. The CDR3 DNA reads as TGTGCCAGCCAGCTGGAGAGCTCCTACAATGAGCAGTTCTTC. Variable domain in full (rest from reference TRBV2 and TRBJ2-1): EPEVTQTPSHQVTQMGQEVILRCVPISNHLYFYWYRQILGQKVEFLVSFYNNEISEKSEIFDDQFSVERPDGSNFTLKIRSTKLEDSAMYFCASQLESSYNEQFFGPGTRLTVL.

There are many counts of this clonotype. V gene TRBV5-6 combines with J gene TRBJ2-1; D might be TRBD1 (6 bases). V was clipped by 0 bases and J by 4 bases, with 8 bases between them. Germline values: CDR1 SGHDT, CDR2 YYEEEE. The CDR3 totals 14 residues. This CDR3 is CASSLADRYNEQFF. DNA of the CDR3: TGTGCCAGCAGCTTGGCGGACAGATACAATGAGCAGTTCTTC.

This clonotype has ten or more counts. The chain combines TRBV12-3 or TRBV12-4 with TRBJ2-7; D gene uncertain. CDR3 length equals 14 residues. Trimming removed 1 base from V and 0 bases from J, with 7 bases in between. CDR3 protein: CASSLGSHSYEQYF. The DNA of the CDR3 is TGTGCCAGCAGTTTAGGGAGTCACTCCTACGAGCAGTACTTC.

This clonotype was picked up many times. The chain uses TRBV5-1 and TRBJ2-7; D may be TRBD1 (5 bases). The CDR3 is 13 amino acids. The V gene's germline CDR1 is SGHRS and CDR2 YFSETQ. The V and J ends lost 0 bases and 5 bases respectively, with 9 bases between them. CDR3 loop: CASSLDDRHEQYF. In DNA form, the CDR3 reads TGCGCCAGCAGCTTGGACGACAGACACGAGCAGTACTTC.

This clonotype was seen a few times. The V call is TRBV12-3 or TRBV12-4, the J call TRBJ2-1; 7 nucleotides align to TRBD2. V lost 5 bases and J lost 7; bases outside the gene matches: 11. CDR3 length: 15 amino acids. CDR3 protein: CASSAGTTFFNEQFF. The CDR3 bases are TGTGCCAGCAGTGCCGGGACTACCTTTTTTAATGAGCAGTTCTTC.

This clonotype appeared a single time. The rearrangement uses TRBV7-2 and TRBJ2-7, with D possibly matching TRBD2 (6 bases). The CDR3 sequence is 14 residues long. Trimming cost V 5 bases and J 2 bases, with 13 bases left between them. Germline CDR1 reads SGHTA; CDR2 reads FQGNSA. The DNA of the CDR3 is TGTGCCAGCAGCGAATTAGCGGACGCCTACGAGCAGTACTTC. Protein product: CASSELADAYEQYF.

This clonotype has a count of ten or more. The genes are TRBV7-2 and TRBJ2-1; unclear D gene. Per the germline V gene, CDR1 is SGHTA and CDR2 is FQGNSA. V lost 5 bases, J lost 4 bases, and 12 bases lay in between. The CDR3 spans 14 residues. CDR3 region: CASSLLGEYNEQFF. CDR3 DNA sequence: TGTGCCAGCAGCCTACTCGGTGAATACAATGAGCAGTTCTTC.

This clonotype has a count of ten or more. This chain links TRBV5-1 with TRBJ1-1; 8 bases fit TRBD1. Germline CDR1 is SGHRS and CDR2 is YFSETQ. The junction had 16 bases not matched to a gene; V was cut back by 2 bases and J by 1 base. The CDR3 is made up of 19 amino acids. Here the CDR3 reads CASSFSGTKDRAGNTEAFF. The CDR3 nucleotides are TGCGCCAGCAGCTTTTCGGGGACGAAGGACAGGGCTGGGAACACTGAAGCTTTCTTT.

This clonotype has ten or more counts. The V and J genes are TRBV6-6 and TRBJ1-1; a weak D match, TRBD1 (6 bases). The V end lost 2 bases, the J end lost 11 bases, and 12 bases lay between the germline ends. Germline V gene sequence: CDR1 MNHNY, CDR2 SVGAGI (reference sequence). The CDR3 extends over 12 amino acids. Here the CDR3 DNA reads TGTGCCAGCAGTTACGGCGGGGGCGACGCTTTCTTT. This encodes CASSYGGGDAFF.

This chain uses TRBV2 with TRBJ2-7, with TRBD2 matching 12 bases. With 4 bases clipped from V and 1 base from J, the junction kept 2 bases outside the gene matches. Germline V gives CDR1 SNHLY, CDR2 FYNNEI. CDR3 size: 15 residues. DNA for the CDR3: TGTGCCAGCAGTGGGACTAGCGGGGCGTCCTACGAGCAGTACTTC. Residues: CASSGTSGASYEQYF.

This clonotype was recorded many times. V usage is TRBV12-3 or TRBV12-4 and J usage is TRBJ2-7; D ambiguous. V lost 6 bases, J lost 1 base, and 19 bases lay in between. The CDR3 sequence is 16 residues long. CDR3 in amino acids: CASSPALSSYSYEQYF. The CDR3 coding sequence is TGTGCCAGCAGCCCGGCATTATCCTCTTATTCCTACGAGCAGTACTTC.

This clonotype was recorded many times. CDR3 residues: CASSPYSEAFF. CDR3 coding DNA: TGTGCCAGCAGCCCCTATTCAGAAGCTTTCTTT. This chain uses TRBV11-2 with TRBJ1-1; no reliable D call. V lost 5 bases, J lost 8 bases, and 9 bases lay in between. Germline CDR1 and CDR2: SGHAT and FQNNGV. CDR3 length: 11 residues.

This clonotype was observed many times. This chain uses TRBV11-3 with TRBJ2-3; 14 nucleotides agree with TRBD2. V lost 5 bases and J lost 6; bases outside the gene matches: 7. CDR3 size: 16 residues. Per germline, CDR1 SGHNT and CDR2 YENEEA. CDR3 coding DNA: TGTGCCAGCAGCCCCGGACTAGCGGGAGGTGTTGATACGCAGTATTTT. This sequence encodes CASSPGLAGGVDTQYF.

In its sample, this clonotype was seen many times. J is TRBJ1-2 and V is TRBV27, with D hard to call. Germline V gene data show CDR1 as MNHEY and CDR2 as SMNVEV (reference sequence). The CDR3 runs 13 residues. Between the trimmed V and J ends, which lost 5 bases and 4 bases, there was a span of 11 bases. The CDR3, as DNA: TGTGCCAGCAGTCAAGACGGCACCTATGGCTACACCTTC. Its translation is CASSQDGTYGYTF.

About this clonotype: Just one base apart from a much larger clone, this may be a read error. The chain uses TRBV29-1 and TRBJ2-5; D unclear. Germline V CDR1 and CDR2: SQVTM, ANQGSEA. The CDR3 is 14 residues long. The CDR3 nucleotides read TGCAGCGTTCCCACGGACGCACCAGGAGAGACCCAGAACTTC. Its protein is CSVPTDAPGETQNF.

This clonotype showed up many times. This rearrangement joins TRBV12-3 or TRBV12-4 to TRBJ1-5; no reliable D call. This CDR3 contains 11 residues. Trimming took off 3 bases at V and 7 bases at J, with 4 bases between the two ends. This CDR3 reads CASSLGQPQHF. Written as DNA, the CDR3 is TGTGCCAGCAGTTTGGGCCAGCCCCAGCATTTT.

This clonotype came up many times. The genes are TRBV27 and TRBJ2-7; 13 bases are a match to TRBD2. Germline CDR1 MNHEY, CDR2 SMNVEV (reference sequence). The CDR3 has 17 amino acids. V shed 4 bases and J 6 bases; nucleotides not matched to a gene: 12. Here the CDR3 reads CASSSWTSGRVRPEQYF. The CDR3 region has the DNA TGTGCCAGCAGTTCTTGGACTAGCGGGAGAGTTCGTCCCGAGCAGTACTTC.

This clonotype occurred many times. The chain joins TRBV7-3 to TRBJ1-2; tentative D call: TRBD1 (6 bases). Trimming took 1 base from V and 4 from J, leaving 13 bases between them. This CDR3 has 15 amino acids. The germline CDR1 and CDR2 sequences are SGHTA and FQGTGA. The CDR3 loop is CASSLKPGASYGYTF. The CDR3 bases are TGTGCCAGCAGCTTAAAACCAGGGGCGAGCTATGGCTACACCTTC.